This paragraph reports one TCR beta chain. Its antigen is unknown. V shed 5 bases and J shed 4 bases, with 15 bases lying between them. The germline CDR1 and CDR2 sequences are LGHNT and FRNRAP. This CDR3 is 15 amino acids long. Treatment here: about 20 received Ad26.COV2.S at low or high dose, single or two shots; a few received placebo; per-sample allocation not given. It was on day 63 after the first vaccine or placebo injection that samples were taken. In Boston, an adult donor aged 18-55 years took part. This sample is drawn from a study of Ad26.COV2.S vaccination and SARS-CoV-2 variants. On the study more broadly: Ad26.COV2.S given intramuscularly, once or twice 56 days apart. Study conclusions and caveats: TCR breadth and depth analyses may have underestimated total T cell responses. Breadth measured for non-spike TCRs was similar across vaccine and placebo recipients.

Profiling relied on immunoSEQ multiplex PCR, and the TCRdb table lists in-frame clones only, not all of them. The table includes 350,000 to 400,000 clones, 75% to 90% detected once. The receptor's source is a person between 18 and 60 years old who received the Ad26.COV2.S COVID-19 vaccine or a placebo. Sequencing was performed on peripheral blood, taken in a trial of Ad26.COV2.S vaccine versus placebo. The V call is TRBV12-5, the J call TRBJ2-1, with D perhaps TRBD1 or TRBD2 (6 bases each). In DNA form, the CDR3 reads TGTGCTAGTGGTCCGGGGGAAGGGGGGTACAATGAGCAGTTCTTC. Its translation: CASGPGEGGYNEQFF.